The 13 T cell receptor beta chains in this list originate from one sample, sequenced in a study of T cells in Graves' hyperthyroidism and ophthalmopathy. TCR beta CDR3 region amplification was performed from RNA transcripts. HTBI primers were used for first-round RT-PCR of the TCR CDR3. Via MiXCR, TCRdb re-called the multiplex PCR reads, giving one row per CDR3 protein. The table shows a few hundred thousand distinct CDR3 sequences, with about 13% occurring only once. The material sequenced was blood. All receptors derive from a man under 40 with Graves' hyperthyroidism that later progressed to Graves' ophthalmopathy.

This clonotype was observed at least ten times. The junction and the germline gene differ at one end; a read error may be behind it. The V and J genes are TRBV9 and TRBJ2-2; 8 nucleotides match TRBD2. Germline V gene data show CDR1 as SGDLS and CDR2 as YYNGEE. The CDR3 is 13 amino acids. CDR3 loop: CASSGGNTGELFF. DNA of the CDR3: TGCGCCAGCAGCGGGGGTAACACCGGGGAGCTGTTTTTT.

The chain couples TRBV3-1 to TRBJ1-2; 9 bases line up with TRBD1. Germline loops: CDR1 LGHDT, CDR2 YNNKEL (reference sequence). J was trimmed by 1 base and V by 4 bases; bases with no gene match: 4. The CDR3 has 15 residues. The DNA for the CDR3 is TGTGCCAGCAGCCGGGGACAGGGCGATAACTATGGCTACACCTTC. Translation: CASSRGQGDNYGYTF.

This clonotype showed up just a few times. The chain combines TRBV9 with TRBJ2-5; D call uncertain. Trimming removed 1 base from V and 5 bases from J, with 9 bases in between. CDR3 size: 13 residues. Germline lookup yields CDR1 SGDLS and CDR2 YYNGEE. Here the CDR3 reads CASSVRPRETQYF. Here the CDR3 DNA reads TGTGCCAGCAGCGTACGACCGCGGGAGACCCAGTACTTC.

The sample holds many counts of this clonotype. This rearrangement joins TRBV11-2 to TRBJ1-1; D is uncertain. Looked up from germline, CDR1 is SGHAT and CDR2 is FQNNGV. V gave up 4 bases and J gave up 1 base, with 7 bases separating them. The CDR3 is 13 amino acids. CDR3 nucleotide sequence: TGTGCCAGCAGCTGGGCTCAGAACACTGAAGCTTTCTTT. This sequence encodes CASSWAQNTEAFF.

This clonotype was seen repeatedly, ten times or more. The rearrangement links TRBV28 to TRBJ1-2; TRBD1 might be the D (5 bases). Germline V gene sequence: CDR1 MDHEN, CDR2 SYDVKM. V lost 3 bases, J lost 7 bases, and 15 bases lay in between. The CDR3 length is 14 residues. The CDR3 DNA sequence: TGTGCCAGCAGTTTGGGGCACCTCAGCGGTGGCTACACCTTC. Amino acid sequence: CASSLGHLSGGYTF.

With respect to this clonotype: Its ends do not fully match the called genes, so a read error is possible. The V call is TRBV6-1, the J call TRBJ2-7, with D possibly TRBD2 on 5 matching bases. There are 12 residues in the CDR3. From germline, CDR1 is MNHNS and CDR2 SASEGT. As DNA, the CDR3 is TGTGCCAGCACCGGAGGATCCTTCGAGCAGTACTTC. It translates to CASTGGSFEQYF.

This clonotype came up many times. In nucleotides, the CDR3 is TGTGCCAGCTCACCGGGACAGGACCTGAACACTGAAGCTTTCTTT. Translation gives CASSPGQDLNTEAFF. The chain recombines TRBV18 with TRBJ1-1; 8 bases are a match to TRBD1. The germline gives CDR1 KGHSH, CDR2 LQKENI. V lost 3 bases and J lost 0; bases outside the gene matches: 3. The length of the CDR3 is 15 residues.

At least ten counts were recorded for this clonotype. The CDR3 DNA is TGTGCCAGCAGCCGGACTAGCGGGACCGGGGAGCTGTTTTTT. It translates to CASSRTSGTGELFF. The rearrangement uses TRBV11-3 and TRBJ2-2; TRBD2 matches 11 bases. Per the germline V gene, CDR1 is SGHNT and CDR2 is YENEEA. J gave up 5 bases and V 5 bases, and 1 base lay outside the gene matches. The CDR3 is made up of 14 amino acids. The complete variable domain, with remaining parts taken from reference TRBV11-3 and TRBJ2-2, reads EAGVVQSPRYKIIEKKQPVAFWCNPISGHNTLYWYLQNLGQGPELLIRYENEEAVDDSQLPKDRFSAERLKGVDSTLKIQPAELGDSAVYLCASSRTSGTGELFFGEGSRLTVL.

This clonotype has ten or more counts. V is TRBV24-1 and J is TRBJ2-5; 15 bases are a match to TRBD2. Looked up from germline, CDR1 is KGHDR and CDR2 is SFDVKD. The CDR3 loop spans 16 amino acids. With 2 bases clipped from V and 4 bases from J, the junction kept 1 base outside the gene matches. The CDR3 reads CATSDSGLAGGETQYF. CDR3 nucleotides: TGTGCCACCAGTGATTCGGGACTAGCGGGGGGAGAGACCCAGTACTTC.

This clonotype has only a few counts. A junction boundary mismatches the germline segment, possibly from a read error. The chain links TRBV20-1 to TRBJ2-7; D may be TRBD2 (5 bases). Germline V gene sequence: CDR1 DFQATT, CDR2 SNEGSKA (reference sequence). This CDR3 region has 10 residues. The CDR3 DNA reads TGCAGTGTTAGAGGGATCGAGCAGTACTTC. Its translation is CSVRGIEQYF.

Only a few counts were recorded for this clonotype. The rearrangement joins TRBV5-4 to TRBJ1-2; the match to TRBD1 covers 11 bases. J lost 6 bases, V lost 0 bases, and 7 bases had no gene match. The CDR3 covers 16 residues. Germline V gene data show CDR1 as SGHNT and CDR2 as YYREEE (reference sequence). This CDR3 is CASSLDPDRGRDGYTF. DNA of the CDR3: TGTGCCAGCAGCTTGGACCCGGACAGGGGGCGCGATGGCTACACCTTC.

Comment on this clonotype: This clone may be a read error of a much larger clone one base away. The chain joins TRBV7-8 to TRBJ2-1; D is possibly TRBD1 or TRBD2 (5 bases each). This CDR3 spans 15 amino acids. From germline, CDR1 is SGHVS and CDR2 FQNEAQ. V was shortened by 1 base and J by 11 bases, with 18 bases between the two germline ends. Here the CDR3 DNA reads TGTGCCAGCAGCTTAGAAGTCGGGGCCCTGAATAAGCAGTTCTTC. Protein product: CASSLEVGALNKQFF. The full variable domain, its missing parts supplied by reference TRBV7-8 and TRBJ2-1, is GAGVSQSPRYKVAKRGQDVALRCDPISGHVSLFWYQQALGQGPEFLTYFQNEAQLDKSGLPSDRFFAERPEGSVSTLKIQRTQQEDSAVYLCASSLEVGALNKQFFGPGTRLTVL.

This clonotype was recorded many times. The gene calls are TRBV27 and TRBJ2-5, with a tentative D call TRBD2 (6 bases). CDR3 length: 15 amino acids. The V end lost 6 bases, the J end lost 5 bases, and 19 bases lay between the germline ends. Germline V gene lookup returns CDR1 MNHEY and CDR2 SMNVEV (reference sequence). The CDR3 region is CASSTFWGEGETQYF. The CDR3 nucleotides are TGTGCCAGCAGCACCTTTTGGGGGGAAGGGGAGACCCAGTACTTC.